The clone carrying this T cell receptor (beta chain) was counted many times. Researchers amplified the TCR beta CDR3 regions from RNA transcripts. In the first-round RT-PCR of the TCR CDR3, the HTBI primer set was used. TCRdb reprocessed the multiplex PCR reads via MiXCR and lists one record per CDR3 protein. This table has roughly 640,000 distinct CDR3 sequences, more than 15% appearing once. These data belong to a study of T cells in Graves' hyperthyroidism and ophthalmopathy. Trimming took 6 bases from V and 3 from J, leaving 7 bases between them. The germline CDR1 and CDR2 sequences are SNHLY and FYNNEI. The CDR3 spans 12 residues. Clinical symptoms, serum thyroxine, TRAb, thyroid ultrasound and orbital computed tomography established diagnosis.

The genes are TRBV2 and TRBJ2-3; D not resolved. This TCR came from a woman aged 40 to 50 with Graves' ophthalmopathy. The sample consisted of blood. In DNA, the CDR3 is TGTGCCAGCAGGTGGGGAACAGATACGCAGTATTTT. This translates into CASRWGTDTQYF.